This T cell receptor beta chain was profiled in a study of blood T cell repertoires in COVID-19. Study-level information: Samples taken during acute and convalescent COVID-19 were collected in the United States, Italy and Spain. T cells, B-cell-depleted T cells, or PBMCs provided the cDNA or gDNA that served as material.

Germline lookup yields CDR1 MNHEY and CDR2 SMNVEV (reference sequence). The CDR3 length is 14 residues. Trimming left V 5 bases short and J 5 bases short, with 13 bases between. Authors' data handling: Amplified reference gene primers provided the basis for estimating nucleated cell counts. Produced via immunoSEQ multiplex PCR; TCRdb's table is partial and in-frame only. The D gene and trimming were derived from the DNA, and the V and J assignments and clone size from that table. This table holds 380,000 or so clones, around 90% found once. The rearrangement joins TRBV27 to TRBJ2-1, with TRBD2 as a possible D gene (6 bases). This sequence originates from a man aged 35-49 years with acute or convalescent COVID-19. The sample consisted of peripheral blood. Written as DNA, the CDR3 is TGTGCCAGCAGTCAACCCCGACTAGACAATGAGCAGTTCTTC. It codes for CASSQPRLDNEQFF.